Shown below are 15 T cell receptor beta chains from a single sample sequenced in a study of T cell changes during pregnancy in multiple sclerosis. Sequencing was performed with immunoSEQ multiplex PCR; in TCRdb, only in-frame clones are kept and a portion is missing. The sample yields 45,000 or so clones, around 90% seen once. The specimen was PBMCs (not recorded whether the cells were cultured). Receptors originate from a female donor with multiple sclerosis, enrolled in a pregnancy study.

The chain recombines TRBV29-1 with TRBJ2-5; D possibly matches TRBD1 or TRBD2 (6 bases each). The CDR3 is made up of 12 amino acids. CDR1 is SQVTM and CDR2 is ANQGSEA in the germline V gene. Trimming took 7 bases from V and 2 from J, leaving 11 bases between them. The CDR3 protein is CSGTGRQETQYF. As DNA, the CDR3 is TGCAGCGGTACAGGGAGGCAAGAGACCCAGTACTTC.

DNA for the CDR3: TGTGCCAGCAGCTTCGACGCCGGGACAGGCTCCTACGAGCAGTACTTC. Protein: CASSFDAGTGSYEQYF. The chain uses TRBV5-4 and TRBJ2-7; 8 positions match TRBD1. Germline-derived CDR1 and CDR2 are SGHNT and YYREEE (reference sequence). The ends lost 2 bases at V and 0 bases at J; junction bases unmatched: 7. The CDR3 extends over 16 amino acids.

This chain uses TRBV27 with TRBJ2-7; D not certain. This CDR3 contains 13 residues. Trimming removed 3 bases from V and 5 bases from J, with 11 bases in between. Looked up from germline, CDR1 is MNHEY and CDR2 is SMNVEV (reference sequence). The chain's CDR3 is CASSFNRGHEQYF. The CDR3 DNA reads as TGTGCCAGCAGTTTTAATCGCGGCCACGAGCAGTACTTC.

V and J are TRBV11-2 and TRBJ2-3; 8 nucleotides line up with TRBD2. The CDR3 runs to 18 residues. V trimming: 3 bases; J trimming: 0 bases; junction bases outside the gene matches: 11. Per germline, CDR1 SGHAT and CDR2 FQNNGV. DNA for the CDR3: TGTGCCAGCAGCTTCGGGAGGGGCCAGGAGCTAAGCACAGATACGCAGTATTTT. Translation gives CASSFGRGQELSTDTQYF.

The chain recombines TRBV6-5 with TRBJ2-7; D is unresolved. The CDR3 runs to 14 residues. Germline assignment: CDR1 MNHEY and CDR2 SVGAGI. V was shortened by 6 bases and J by 3 bases, with 15 bases between the two germline ends. The CDR3 protein is CASSPMVPVYEQYF. The CDR3 nucleotides read TGTGCCAGCAGCCCAATGGTTCCGGTCTACGAGCAGTACTTC.

V and J are TRBV18 and TRBJ1-3, with a possible D match to TRBD1 (5 bases). The CDR3 is made up of 15 amino acids. Germline V CDR1 and CDR2: KGHSH, LQKENI. V was cut by 2 bases and J by 4 bases, with 12 bases left in between. CDR3 DNA: TGTGCCAGCTCACCATCTGGGGGTTCCGGAAACACCATATATTTT. Its translation: CASSPSGGSGNTIYF.

The J gene is TRBJ2-5, the V gene TRBV30, with a possible D match to TRBD1 (6 bases). CDR3 length: 13 residues. CDR1 and CDR2 from the germline V gene are GTSNPN and SVGIG (reference sequence). Deletions cut 7 bases from V and 5 bases from J, with 17 bases between. The CDR3 coding sequence is TGTGCCTCCGCGACAGGTTCTTGGGAGACCCAGTACTTC. Its translation is CASATGSWETQYF.

The rearrangement uses TRBV27 and TRBJ1-2; 7 bases line up with TRBD1. Germline loops: CDR1 MNHEY, CDR2 SMNVEV (reference sequence). This CDR3 contains 14 residues. V lost 5 bases to trimming and J lost 8 bases; unmatched junction nucleotides: 11. This CDR3 reads CASSPRQGIGGYTF. DNA of the CDR3: TGTGCCAGCAGTCCCAGACAGGGAATCGGAGGCTACACCTTC.

The chain links TRBV29-1 to TRBJ2-1; D possibly corresponds to TRBD2 (5 bases). The CDR3 has 14 residues. V was pared by 6 bases and J by 2 bases, with 14 bases between. Germline V lookup: CDR1 SQVTM, CDR2 ANQGSEA. The CDR3 bases are TGCAGCGTCGACTTGAGCGGAACCTACAATGAGCAGTTCTTC. This gives the protein CSVDLSGTYNEQFF.

The DNA of the CDR3 is TGTGCCAGCAGCCCCCGGGGTTCACGCGGGAGTAATGAGCAGTTCTTC. Its translation: CASSPRGSRGSNEQFF. This chain links TRBV7-2 with TRBJ2-1, with 7 bases lining up with TRBD2. This CDR3 contains 16 residues. Germline CDR1 is SGHTA and CDR2 is FQGNSA. With 5 bases clipped from V and 7 bases from J, the junction kept 14 bases outside the gene matches.

The gene calls are TRBV20-1 and TRBJ1-2, with D possibly matching TRBD1 (5 bases). Per the germline V gene, CDR1 is DFQATT and CDR2 is SNEGSKA (reference sequence). The CDR3 is made up of 11 amino acids. For the CDR3, the DNA is TGCAGGGGAGGGGACAACTATGGCTACACCTTC. This gives the protein CRGGDNYGYTF.

The rearrangement joins TRBV11-1 to TRBJ1-2, with 8 positions matching TRBD1. CDR3 length equals 13 residues. The trim removed 5 bases at V and 8 bases at J, leaving 7 bases unmatched. Per germline, CDR1 SGHAT and CDR2 FQDESV (reference sequence). CDR3 sequence: CASSHPTGGGYTF. DNA for the CDR3: TGTGCCAGCAGCCACCCTACAGGGGGAGGCTACACCTTC.

Only a few counts were recorded for this clone. The V and J genes are TRBV6-1 and TRBJ1-2, with 7 nucleotides matching TRBD1. The trim removed 7 bases at V and 8 bases at J, leaving 13 bases unmatched. Germline values: CDR1 MNHNS, CDR2 SASEGT. The CDR3 has 14 amino acids. The CDR3 sequence: CASTAYDRVGGYTF. Written as DNA, the CDR3 is TGTGCCAGCACCGCCTACGACAGGGTCGGCGGCTACACCTTC.

The V gene is TRBV6-1, the J gene TRBJ2-3, with D perhaps assigned TRBD1 or TRBD2 (5 bases each). Germline V gives CDR1 MNHNS, CDR2 SASEGT. Deletions cut 7 bases from V and 0 bases from J, with 14 bases between. This CDR3 contains 15 residues. The CDR3 nucleotides are TGTGCCAGCAATAGGGACGCAGCAAGCACAGATACGCAGTATTTT. Its protein is CASNRDAASTDTQYF.

The rearrangement joins TRBV2 to TRBJ1-4; TRBD1 matches 9 bases. The V segment lost 4 bases and the J segment 5 bases; nucleotides outside the gene matches: 2. This CDR3 contains 14 residues. Per germline, CDR1 SNHLY and CDR2 FYNNEI. CDR3 in amino acids: CASSGGTGNEKLFF. The CDR3 nucleotides are TGTGCCAGCAGTGGTGGGACAGGGAATGAAAAACTGTTTTTT.